The source of this TCR beta chain is a study of OX40 agonist ivuxolimab in advanced cancers. Notes on the research overall: Ivuxolimab was an agonistic, fully human IgG2 monoclonal antibody directed against OX40 (CD134), a costimulatory receptor. Three dose-escalation patients achieved partial responses, one with hepatocellular carcinoma and two with cutaneous melanoma. Among the roughly 52 dose-escalation patients, 19 had hepatocellular carcinoma, roughly 15 melanoma, 9 renal cell carcinoma and 9 head and neck cancer. The paper describes the monotherapy dose-escalation part (N ≈ 52 patients) of the phase I trial of ivuxolimab. Patients were allowed to have had prior anti-PD-1, anti-PD-L1 or anti-CTLA-4 therapy, and more than 35% of the dose-escalation patients had been treated with checkpoint inhibitors. Intravenous ivuxolimab was administered to patients every 2 weeks at six dose levels: 0.01, 0.1, 0.3, 1.5, 3 and 10 mg/kg. The dose-escalation cohort was around 84% male with a mean age of approximately 60 years, ranging from 23 to 79. The purpose of peripheral TCRbeta sequencing was to test whether ivuxolimab changed TCR sequence diversity and led to clonal T-cell expansion. What the work shows at the level of the full study, not this receptor alone: In partial responders in the 0.1-3.0 mg/kg groups, normalized peripheral clonal expansion was found to be among the lowest, especially among CD8+ T cells. At doses from 0.1 to 3.0 mg/kg, clonal expansion was seen in both CD4+ and CD8+ blood T cells between baseline and week 6. After ivuxolimab, more expanded clones were found on average in CD8+ T cells than in CD4+ T cells. Low levels of normalized T-cell clonal expansion were also seen in some patients who did not respond. The antigen specificity of the peripheral T cells that underwent clonal expansion was not determined.

The CDR3, from cysteine to phenylalanine, totals 19 residues. CDR3 DNA is the only sequence kept; it has 57 bases, read in frame from the first base. CDR1 and CDR2, looked up from the germline V gene, are SGHRS and YFSETQ. Ends trimmed: V by 0 bases, J by 3 bases; bases unmatched to a gene: 16. This clone was detected only once. This clone's antigen is unknown. Per-base qualities were not stored, and no clone one base away is much larger. Patients with a history of autoimmune disease or receiving systemic immunosuppression were excluded from the trial. In every dose cohort, peripheral blood was drawn for TCR sequencing at baseline, cycle 4 day 1, and cycle 7 day 1. The samples were taken from a phase I, first-in-human, multicenter, open-label dose-escalation trial of ivuxolimab. The trial enrolled adults with locally advanced or metastatic head and neck squamous cell, hepatocellular, melanoma or renal cell carcinoma. CD4+ and CD8+ T cells were sorted separately from peripheral blood before TCR sequencing.

Genomic DNA was extracted from sorted cells for sequencing of the TCRbeta CDR3 region. TCRbeta CDR3 regions were sequenced using the immunoSEQ Assay. TCRdb holds this immuneACCESS table with in-frame rearrangements only. Some clones are missing; in checked studies, unresolved V genes explain under half, and the rest has no known cause. This sample is represented by around 84,000 clones; 92% of them were singletons. 9.5% to 12% of the sample lies in the top ten. The sequence joins TRBV5-1 to TRBJ1-2, with TRBD1 identical over 8 junction bases. Sequenced here: CD4+ or CD8+ T cells sorted from blood, sampled in a trial of the OX40 agonist ivuxolimab. This receptor was identified in an adult with an advanced solid tumor such as melanoma, head and neck, liver or kidney cancer. CDR3 protein: CASSLARTGNEVGYYGYTF. The sequenced DNA: TGCGCCAGCAGCTTGGCCCGGACAGGGAACGAGGTGGGCTACTATGGCTACACCTTC. The reference TRBV5-1 and TRBJ1-2 proteins fill in what lies around the CDR3, so the full variable domain reads KAGVTQTPRYLIKTRGQQVTLSCSPISGHRSVSWYQQTPGQGLQFLFEYFSETQRNKGNFPGRFSGRQFSNSRSEMNVSTLELGDSALYLCASSLARTGNEVGYYGYTFGSGTRLTVV.